These T cell receptor beta chains were read from a single sample in a study of T cells in Graves' hyperthyroidism and ophthalmopathy. TCRdb reprocessed the multiplex PCR reads with MiXCR, giving one entry per CDR3 protein. The sample includes over 400,000 distinct CDR3 sequences, about 22% of them seen just once. The sequenced material came from blood. All receptors derive from a woman aged 70-85 years with Graves' ophthalmopathy. Each CDR3 is given without its conserved first and last residue. The order of the fields is J gene, V gene, D gene, CDR3 protein. D genes are given only for firm matches.

j_call: TRBJ1-6; v_call: TRBV10-3; d_call: .; cdr3_aa: ASSFPEPLH
j_call: TRBJ2-6; v_call: TRBV7-9; d_call: .; cdr3_aa: ASSPQGPRANVLT
j_call: TRBJ2-3; v_call: TRBV7-2; d_call: TRBD2; cdr3_aa: ASRAGSTDTQY
j_call: TRBJ2-7; v_call: TRBV13; d_call: .; cdr3_aa: ASSYGVTPFSYEQY
j_call: TRBJ2-5; v_call: TRBV6-2/TRBV6-3; d_call: .; cdr3_aa: ASSLAGAQVTQY
j_call: TRBJ2-5; v_call: TRBV7-8; d_call: TRBD1; cdr3_aa: ASSLGDPGQRETQY
j_call: TRBJ1-3; v_call: TRBV18; d_call: TRBD1; cdr3_aa: ASSPANRGGGNTIY
j_call: TRBJ1-6; v_call: TRBV6-1; d_call: .; cdr3_aa: ASSENRWLASPLH
j_call: TRBJ2-5; v_call: TRBV30; d_call: .; cdr3_aa: AWSENQETQY
j_call: TRBJ2-7; v_call: TRBV11-2; d_call: TRBD2; cdr3_aa: ASSFGGGGEQY
j_call: TRBJ2-7; v_call: TRBV28; d_call: .; cdr3_aa: ASTYSLTYEQY
j_call: TRBJ2-1; v_call: TRBV30; d_call: .; cdr3_aa: AWRRPNEQF
j_call: TRBJ2-5; v_call: TRBV4-2; d_call: .; cdr3_aa: ASSQAPGQGETQY
j_call: TRBJ2-1; v_call: TRBV12-3/TRBV12-4; d_call: .; cdr3_aa: ASSPGQGFWEQF
j_call: TRBJ2-1; v_call: TRBV3-1; d_call: .; cdr3_aa: ASSQALRGDEQF
j_call: TRBJ2-1; v_call: TRBV11-3; d_call: TRBD2; cdr3_aa: ASSLRLAGDNEQF
j_call: TRBJ1-2; v_call: TRBV28; d_call: TRBD1; cdr3_aa: ASSVGQGAYGYT
j_call: TRBJ1-1; v_call: TRBV18; d_call: .; cdr3_aa: ATKGQQMNTEAF
j_call: TRBJ2-2; v_call: TRBV27; d_call: .; cdr3_aa: ASSFQFGGIRNTGELF
j_call: TRBJ2-1; v_call: TRBV11-2; d_call: .; cdr3_aa: ASSPGEVNEQF
j_call: TRBJ2-2; v_call: TRBV20-1; d_call: .; cdr3_aa: SVQENTGELF
j_call: TRBJ2-2; v_call: TRBV7-3; d_call: .; cdr3_aa: ASSLKSSSGPLVAGELF
j_call: TRBJ1-2; v_call: TRBV11-1; d_call: TRBD1; cdr3_aa: ASSPGGYGYGYT
j_call: TRBJ2-7; v_call: TRBV20-1; d_call: .; cdr3_aa: SARDLSRPWTTSYEQY
j_call: TRBJ2-3; v_call: TRBV7-3; d_call: .; cdr3_aa: ASSLIRPDTQY
j_call: TRBJ2-5; v_call: TRBV5-1; d_call: TRBD1; cdr3_aa: ASSQDRVGQETQY
j_call: TRBJ2-2; v_call: TRBV30; d_call: TRBD1; cdr3_aa: AWRRQLGQIGTGELF
j_call: TRBJ2-2; v_call: TRBV20-1; d_call: .; cdr3_aa: SARDPQDYTGELF
j_call: TRBJ1-5; v_call: TRBV6-2/TRBV6-3; d_call: TRBD1; cdr3_aa: ASSGTAFNQPQH
j_call: TRBJ2-3; v_call: TRBV2; d_call: .; cdr3_aa: ASRESVGPTDTQY
j_call: TRBJ2-4; v_call: TRBV2; d_call: .; cdr3_aa: ASSEMRGRQKY
j_call: TRBJ2-5; v_call: TRBV19; d_call: .; cdr3_aa: ASSLLGVKETQY
j_call: TRBJ2-3; v_call: TRBV12-3/TRBV12-4; d_call: TRBD2; cdr3_aa: ASSLWGRAGTDTQY
j_call: TRBJ2-5; v_call: TRBV6-6; d_call: TRBD2; cdr3_aa: ASSYVAGVRETQY
j_call: TRBJ1-2; v_call: TRBV6-6; d_call: .; cdr3_aa: ASSYIRGYGYT
j_call: TRBJ2-7; v_call: TRBV7-2; d_call: .; cdr3_aa: ASSLVENYEQY
j_call: TRBJ2-2; v_call: TRBV6-5; d_call: .; cdr3_aa: ASSYNKNTGELF
j_call: TRBJ2-5; v_call: TRBV6-1; d_call: .; cdr3_aa: ASSPMTAGTGQETQY
j_call: TRBJ2-1; v_call: TRBV20-1; d_call: TRBD2; cdr3_aa: SAGLAGVVEQF